The source of this TCR beta chain is a study of cytomegalovirus exposure and HLA in healthy donors (dated by TCRdb to 2016 to 2017). Notes on the research overall: According to an earlier analysis of 550 to 750 of the donors, about 170 million T cells yielded 117 million unique TCR beta sequences and about 280 Gb of sequence data. The study was designed to test whether signatures of past pathogen exposure could be identified by cataloging public T cell receptors. All discovery cohort repertoires had been generated on a single sequencing platform. To study patterns of TCR occurrence, a later analysis re-analyzed previously published TCR beta repertoires from more than 550 donors and added high-resolution HLA genotyping. Typing coverage varied by locus: 629-630 donors for A, B, C, DRB1 and DQB1; around 560 for DQA1; 600 to 610 for DPA1; 450 to 480 for DPB1. The study used immunosequencing to profile the T cell repertoires of under 700 subjects and linked those repertoires to cytomegalovirus serostatus. Rather than drawing on any new phenotypic data, the later analysis identified candidate immune exposures from TCR beta sequences and the way those sequences occurred across donors. To predict cytomegalovirus infection status, the study brought together high-throughput TCR immunosequencing, statistical association of individual TCRs with disease status, and machine learning. The genetic ancestry cluster associated with self-reported Caucasian donors included around 76% of the 350 to 500 genotyped donors. Donor age, sex, ethnicity and CMV serostatus were compiled together with the repertoire data. In a later genetic analysis, genome-wide SNP genotypes for about 55% of the roughly 700 donors were used, and that subset was treated as a discovery cohort. Roughly 300 gigabases of sequencing data and 80 million or so unique TCR sequences were included in an early release covering 500 to 750 HLA-typed donors. Both class I and class II loci were covered by HLA typing, at four-digit resolution. In an earlier analysis of 587 of the donors, high-throughput TCR beta sequencing was used to judge whether each TCR beta V gene segment behaved as functional or pseudogenic. Among approximately 370 genotyped donors of the cohort, an average of roughly 230,000 unique TCR beta nucleotide sequences was sequenced per donor, of which roughly 18% were non-productive. In addition to the first cohort of 666 subjects, a separate validation cohort of approximately 130 different subjects was used. A few DR-DQ haplotypes were treated as single units for association and clustering because of strong linkage in the cohort. What the authors observed across the whole study: In vitro tests confirmed that a few of the cytomegalovirus-associated TCR beta chains recognize cytomegalovirus antigens. HLA typing was unavailable for some donors at each locus, so association tests used only the typed subset. According to a later analysis, parvovirus B19, influenza, CMV and Epstein-Barr virus appeared linked to several top co-occurrence clusters. For the cohort, immune exposure information was limited to CMV serostatus. In a later genetic analysis, fewer N-insertions in productive TCRs were reported among donors in an Asian-associated ancestry cluster than the 666-donor mean. Roughly uniform sequencing depth across donors was assumed in presence/absence analyses, although this assumption may not hold. Cytomegalovirus status was reported to be diagnosed by the classifier with high specificity and sensitivity in both the original and validation cohorts. In a later genetic analysis, a missense DCLRE1C variant was associated with V-gene and J-gene trimming of TCR beta chains, and the association was replicated in an independent cohort. In a later analysis, 16,951 TCR beta sequences were associated with specific HLA alleles at a false discovery rate of 0.05. It was suggested by the authors that the approach could potentially be generalized to other disease states and immunological phenotypes. In an earlier analysis of fewer than 750 of the donors, most TCR beta V segments were observed in productive rearrangements about 90% or about 30% of the time, broadly matching IMGT annotations. When HLA alleles, especially DR and DQ, strongly co-occurred, TCR associations were difficult to assign to individual alleles. A later analysis found that TCR association rates varied across HLA loci, with DRB1 alleles showing the most associated TCRs and HLA-C alleles the fewest. The sequencing pipeline was judged likely to have produced a cluster of highly shared sequence variants as a technical artifact. Most CMV-associated TCR beta chains appeared to be HLA-restricted in a later analysis, and the HLA associations seemed to be driven largely by CMV exposure. This cohort had only TCR beta chains sequenced, and the lack of alpha or paired-chain data limited which features could be detected. A further reported finding was that TCR beta sequences accurately predicted the HLA-A and HLA-B alleles for most subjects in the first cohort. Compared with equally common non-associated chains, HLA-associated TCR beta chains in a later analysis were more clonally expanded and had lower generation probabilities. Linkage disequilibrium might explain the correlated functional status among segregating V segments, but an unknown experimental factor could not be excluded. The study listed 164 TCR beta chains as associated with cytomegalovirus. While some public TCRs were present in many individuals, most TCR sequences turned up only very rarely across donors. Because counts were too low, more than 15 rarely observed V segments, including chromosome 9 orphons, were left out of the earlier analysis of some 640 of the donors.

With regard to this clone: Its specific antigen is unknown. No per-base quality is available; no much larger clone lies one base away.

Libraries were built with the immunoSEQ multiplex PCR assay. For the multiplex PCR, a mixture combining 60 forward primers for TCR Vbeta segments and 13 reverse primers for TCR Jbeta segments was used. A multiplex PCR assay on genomic DNA amplified the CDR3 region of rearranged TCR beta genes. The amplified TCR beta libraries were sequenced on the Illumina HiSeq System as 87-base-pair reads. Concerning the study's data processing: A later analysis counted about 80 million unique TCR beta chains across the 550 to 700 repertoires, and roughly 10 million of these chains were shared by at least two donors. To remove PCR and sequencing errors, raw reads were error-corrected and collapsed into unique sequences using a nearest-neighbor algorithm that merged closely related sequences. Alignment of CDR3 sequences to IMGT reference sequences was used to assign V, D and J gene segments. For a sequence to be retained, a match of at least six nucleotides to both a V gene segment and a J gene segment was required. Rearrangements were classified as productive when the CDR3 lacked stop codons and remained in frame with V and J, and all other rearrangements were classified as non-productive. CDR3 was defined according to IMGT convention as the region running from the second conserved V-encoded cysteine to the conserved J-encoded phenylalanine. In an earlier analysis of around 600 of the donors, sequences lacking an unambiguous match to a single V gene segment were excluded. In an earlier analysis of some 590 of the donors, V segments were called functional above 56.7% productive rearrangements and were called segregating when the between-donor standard deviation exceeded 5%. A statistical classification framework was developed to diagnose cytomegalovirus status using the catalog of TCR beta chain sequences. In a later analysis, V and J genes were assigned by comparing TCR nucleotide sequences against IMGT/GENE-DB human TR gene sequences. Using the TCRdist pipeline, a later analysis assigned CDR3 sequences along with most-parsimonious VDJ recombination scenarios. In a later analysis, each TCR beta chain was defined by its CDR3 amino acid sequence together with its V-gene family, and reads lacking a unique V-gene family were excluded. In a later analysis, nearly 600 highly shared, low-generation-probability nucleotide sequences were removed to address suspected cross-contamination and a sequencing artifact. A later analysis calculated a clonal expansion index for each public chain from normalized within-repertoire ranks of inferred template counts. A later analysis computed generation probabilities with a VDJ recombination model fitted to out-of-frame rearrangements, and checked the results against IGoR. A later analysis scored TCR-TCR, TCR-HLA and TCR-CMV co-occurrence with hypergeometric tests, applying a repertoire-size bias correction to TCR pairs. To estimate false discovery rates, a later analysis permuted the HLA or CMV assignments 20 times. In a later analysis, co-occurring TCRs were grouped using DBSCAN, with TCRdist sequence similarity added in when clustering inside HLA-allele-positive subsets. Co-occurrence clustering excluded repertoires with fewer than 30,000 or more than 120,000 public chains, plus five with anomalous nucleotide sharing. TCRdb retrieved this table from immuneACCESS and kept in-frame rearrangements only. Not all clones are present; in checked studies, unresolved V genes account for under half, and no reason is known for the remainder. The V and J calls and clone size are taken from that table; D and trimming were inferred from the DNA. In this sample the table shows under 250,000 clones, around 85% of which occur a single time. The top ten constitute roughly 1.3% of the sample.

The cohort comprised under 700 healthy bone marrow donors. At the time of sampling, all cohort members were nominally healthy, though unrecorded immune exposures were likely present. Of the 690 or so cohort members, around 310 had a positive CMV serostatus and 350 to 450 had a negative one, while no CMV serostatus was recorded for the donor. Every donor gave a peripheral blood sample, and the peripheral blood mononuclear cells from that sample were used for TCR beta sequencing. Genomic DNA was extracted from the blood cell samples with the Qiagen DNeasy Blood Extraction Kit. This sequence was found in a human donor in good health. Sequencing was carried out using PBMCs.

The DNA sequence is as follows: TGCGCCAGCAGCCAAGATTGGAACAGGGGCGAGCAGTACTTC. Its protein is CASSQDWNRGEQYF. Here the chain combines TRBV4-1 and TRBJ2-7; 7 junctional bases match TRBD1. The CDR3 runs 14 residues from the cysteine to the phenylalanine. Solely the CDR3 DNA is kept, with 42 bases framed from the first base. For this chain, trimming is 0 bases at the V end and 6 bases at the J end, and the number of junction bases without a gene match is 5. Reading the germline V gene gives CDR1 MGHRA and CDR2 YSYEKL.